This T cell receptor (beta chain) was profiled in a study of shared clonotypes between healthy human individuals. Study findings and constraints: Clonotypes shared by all four donors outscored non-shared clonotypes in generation probability.

The CDR3 is made up of 14 amino acids. The junction had 3 bases not matched to a gene; V was cut back by 6 bases and J by 4 bases. Germline values: CDR1 SNHLY, CDR2 FYNNEI. Each of the donors was a healthy adult who was HIV-negative and had not had a recent acute infection or vaccination. It was into CD45RA+ naive and CD45RA-negative memory subsets that the CD4+ cells were split. With respect to this clone: Its antigen remains unidentified.

Sorted-subset replicate PCRs used about 200 ng DNA, some 33,000 T cell genomes. The table came from immunoSEQ multiplex PCR; TCRdb's copy has only in-frame clones and leaves some out. The sample carries 2,100,000 or so clones, 95% recorded once. Sequencing used naive CD4+ T cells sorted from blood. The subset: CD45RA+ positively selected. This sequence joins TRBV2 and TRBJ2-7, with TRBD2 identical over 13 bases. The receptor was derived from a young man in good health. This chain's CDR3 is CASRGTSGKYEQYF. CDR3 sequence (DNA): TGTGCCAGCAGAGGGACTAGCGGGAAATACGAGCAGTACTTC.